The clone carrying this T cell receptor (beta chain) came up many times. The antigen is undetermined. Separate cDNA molecules each had unique molecular identifiers attached to them. MiXCR, run by TCRdb on the 5' RACE reads, gives a single entry per CDR3 protein. The sample lists roughly 40,000 distinct CDR3 sequences; 7% to 8% were seen once. The ends lost 4 bases at V and 3 bases at J; junction bases unmatched: 4. The CDR3 is made up of 15 amino acids. This specimen comes from a study of early T cells in non-severe SARS-CoV-2 infection. Across the study: Sequencing of bulk RNA from unsorted whole blood was done, without chain pairing.

The study's findings and limits: Anti-spike CD8 responses were favored in VDJdb matching, and private and CD4 specificities were missed.

Sequencing input: whole blood. The V call is TRBV12-3 or TRBV12-4, the J call TRBJ2-1; 9 bases match TRBD1. The sequence was collected from an adult who was a healthcare worker with PCR-confirmed SARS-CoV-2 infection or an uninfected control (not recorded which). CDR3 amino acids: CASSSPGQGYNEQFF. The DNA for the CDR3 is TGTGCCAGCAGTTCGCCGGGACAGGGCTACAATGAGCAGTTCTTC.